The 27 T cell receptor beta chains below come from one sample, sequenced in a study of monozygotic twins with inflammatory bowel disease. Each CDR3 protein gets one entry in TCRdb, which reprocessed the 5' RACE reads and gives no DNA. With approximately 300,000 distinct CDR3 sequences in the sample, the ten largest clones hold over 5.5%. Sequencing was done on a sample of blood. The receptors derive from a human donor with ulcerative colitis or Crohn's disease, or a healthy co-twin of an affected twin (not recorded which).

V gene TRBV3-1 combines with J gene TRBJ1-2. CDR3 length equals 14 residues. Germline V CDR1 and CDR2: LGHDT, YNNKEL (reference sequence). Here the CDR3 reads CASSQVTANYGYTF.

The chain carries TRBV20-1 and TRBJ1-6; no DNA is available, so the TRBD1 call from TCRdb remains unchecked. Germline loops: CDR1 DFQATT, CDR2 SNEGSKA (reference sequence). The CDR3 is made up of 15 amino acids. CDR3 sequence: CSARAVQGFNSPLHF.

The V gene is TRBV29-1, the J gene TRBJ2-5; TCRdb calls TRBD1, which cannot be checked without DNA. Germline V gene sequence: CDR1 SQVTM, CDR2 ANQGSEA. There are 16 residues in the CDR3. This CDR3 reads CSVARSQDRQMGTQYF.

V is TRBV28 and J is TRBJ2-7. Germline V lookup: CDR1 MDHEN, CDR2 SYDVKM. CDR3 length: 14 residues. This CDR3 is CASSLDGSTYEQYF.

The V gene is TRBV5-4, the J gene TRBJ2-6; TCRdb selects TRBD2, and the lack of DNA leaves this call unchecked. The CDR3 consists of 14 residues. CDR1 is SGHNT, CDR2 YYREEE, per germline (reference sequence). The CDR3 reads CASSAGRGANVLTF.

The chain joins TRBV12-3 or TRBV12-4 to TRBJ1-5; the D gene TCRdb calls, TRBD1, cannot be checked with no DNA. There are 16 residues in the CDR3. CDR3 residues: CASSLGGQAINQPQHF.

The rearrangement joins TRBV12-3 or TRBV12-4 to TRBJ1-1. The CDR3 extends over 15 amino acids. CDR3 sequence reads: CASSLLRPRTTEAFF.

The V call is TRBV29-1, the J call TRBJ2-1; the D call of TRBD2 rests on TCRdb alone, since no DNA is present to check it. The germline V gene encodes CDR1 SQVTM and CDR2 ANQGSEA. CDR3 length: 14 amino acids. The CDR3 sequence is CSVSPGVSYNEQFF.

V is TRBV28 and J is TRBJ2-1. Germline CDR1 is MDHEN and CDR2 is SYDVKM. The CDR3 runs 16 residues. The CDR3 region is CASSLSAGSSYNEQFF.

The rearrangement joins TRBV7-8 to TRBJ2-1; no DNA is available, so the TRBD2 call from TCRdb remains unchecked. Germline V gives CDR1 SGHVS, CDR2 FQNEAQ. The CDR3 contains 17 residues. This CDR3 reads CASSPDLAGGSYNEQFF.

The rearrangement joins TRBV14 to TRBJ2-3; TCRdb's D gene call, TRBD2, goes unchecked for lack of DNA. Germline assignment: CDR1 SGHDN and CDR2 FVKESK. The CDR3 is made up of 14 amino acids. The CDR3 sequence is CASSTSGSSDTQYF.

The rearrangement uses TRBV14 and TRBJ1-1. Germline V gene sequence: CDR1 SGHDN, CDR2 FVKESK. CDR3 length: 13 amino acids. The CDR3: CASSRHSNTEAFF.

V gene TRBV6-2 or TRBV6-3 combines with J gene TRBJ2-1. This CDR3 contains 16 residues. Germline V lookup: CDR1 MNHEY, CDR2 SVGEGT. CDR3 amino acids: CASRQRDSYSRNEQFF.

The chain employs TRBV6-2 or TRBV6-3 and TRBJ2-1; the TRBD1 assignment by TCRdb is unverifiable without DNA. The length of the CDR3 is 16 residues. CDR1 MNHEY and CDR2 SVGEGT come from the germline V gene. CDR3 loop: CASSDITGTGFNEQFF.

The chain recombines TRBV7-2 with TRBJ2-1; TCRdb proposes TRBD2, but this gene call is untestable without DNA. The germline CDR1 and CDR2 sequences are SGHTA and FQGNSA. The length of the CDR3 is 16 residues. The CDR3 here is CASSTRTSGLGPGQFF.

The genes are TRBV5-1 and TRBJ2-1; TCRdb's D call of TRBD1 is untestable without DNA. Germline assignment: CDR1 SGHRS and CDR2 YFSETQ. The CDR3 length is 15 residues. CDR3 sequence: CASSRRDREFGEQFF.

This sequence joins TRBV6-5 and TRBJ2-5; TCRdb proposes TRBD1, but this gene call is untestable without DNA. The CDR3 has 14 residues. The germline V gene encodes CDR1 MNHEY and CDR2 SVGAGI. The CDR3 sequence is CASSYAGGAETQYF.

The CDR3 reads CATRRAGGNNEQFF. The genes are TRBV24-1 and TRBJ2-1; the TCRdb D gene call, TRBD2, has no DNA to confirm it. Germline CDR1 reads KGHDR; CDR2 reads SFDVKD. This CDR3 is built from 14 residues.

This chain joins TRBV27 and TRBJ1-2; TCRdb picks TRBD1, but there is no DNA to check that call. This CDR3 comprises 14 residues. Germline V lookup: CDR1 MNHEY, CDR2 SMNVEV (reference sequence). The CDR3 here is CASSRHGRGYGYTF.

This CDR3 reads CSARDPWQSYNEQFF. This rearrangement joins TRBV20-1 to TRBJ2-1. Germline CDR1 is DFQATT and CDR2 is SNEGSKA (reference sequence). This CDR3 is built from 15 residues.

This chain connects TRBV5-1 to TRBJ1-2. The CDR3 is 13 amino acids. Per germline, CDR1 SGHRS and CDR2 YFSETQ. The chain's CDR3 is CASSVESSGGYTF.

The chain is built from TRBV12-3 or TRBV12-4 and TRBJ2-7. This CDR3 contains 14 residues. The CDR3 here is CASSLPGSSYEQYF.

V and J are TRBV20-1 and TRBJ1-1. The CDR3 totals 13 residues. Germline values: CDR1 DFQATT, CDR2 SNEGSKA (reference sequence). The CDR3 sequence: CSARDPMNTEAFF.

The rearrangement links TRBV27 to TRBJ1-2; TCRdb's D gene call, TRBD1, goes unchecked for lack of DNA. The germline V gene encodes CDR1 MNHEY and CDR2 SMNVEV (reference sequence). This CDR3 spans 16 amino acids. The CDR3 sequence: CASSSLGTGIDYGYTF.

This CDR3 is CASSLGAGGLTDTQYF. This chain connects TRBV12-3 or TRBV12-4 to TRBJ2-3; the TRBD2 assignment by TCRdb is unverifiable without DNA. The CDR3 length is 16 residues.

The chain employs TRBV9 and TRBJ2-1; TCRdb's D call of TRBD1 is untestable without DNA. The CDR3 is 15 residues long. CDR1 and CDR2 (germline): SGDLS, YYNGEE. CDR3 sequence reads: CASSSLGGTGAEQFF. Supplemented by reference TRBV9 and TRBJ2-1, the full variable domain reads DSGVTQTPKHLITATGQRVTLRCSPRSGDLSVYWYQQSLDQGLQFLIQYYNGEERAKGNILERFSAQQFPDLHSELNLSSLELGDSALYFCASSSLGGTGAEQFFGPGTRLTVL.

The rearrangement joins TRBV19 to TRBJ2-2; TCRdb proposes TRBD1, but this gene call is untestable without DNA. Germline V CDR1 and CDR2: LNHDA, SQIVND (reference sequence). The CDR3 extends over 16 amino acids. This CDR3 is CASSIPGQINTGELFF. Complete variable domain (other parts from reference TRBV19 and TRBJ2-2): DGGITQSPKYLFRKEGQNVTLSCEQNLNHDAMYWYRQDPGQGLRLIYYSQIVNDFQKGDIAEGYSVSREKKESFPLTVTSAQKNPTAFYLCASSIPGQINTGELFFGEGSRLTVL.